These 19 T cell receptor beta chains share one sample of origin, sequenced in a study of CD8 T cells in Susac syndrome. The RNA, roughly 0.45 to 1 ug, was put through reverse transcription using random hexamers. TCRdb re-derived calls from the immunoSEQ multiplex PCR reads in MiXCR, one entry per CDR3 protein. The sample records some 200,000 distinct CDR3 sequences, nearly 97% being singletons. The source material was CD4+ T cells from PBMCs. The receptors were sampled from a human donor with Susac syndrome.

The chain couples TRBV20-1 to TRBJ2-3, with a possible D match to TRBD2 (5 bases). Trimming took 5 bases from V and 2 from J, leaving 8 bases between them. Germline CDR1 and CDR2: DFQATT and SNEGSKA (reference sequence). CDR3 length equals 12 residues. The CDR3 here is CSAPLATDTQYF. The CDR3 DNA follows: TGCAGTGCTCCGCTAGCCACAGATACGCAGTATTTT.

This rearrangement joins TRBV18 to TRBJ2-7; TRBD2 aligns across 10 bases. There are 16 residues in the CDR3. V lost 3 bases and J lost 7; bases outside the gene matches: 12. CDR1 is KGHSH and CDR2 is LQKENI in the germline V gene. The CDR3 DNA sequence: TGTGCCAGCTCACCGGCTAGCGGGGGCGTTGTAAGGGAGCAGTACTTC. The encoded protein is CASSPASGGVVREQYF.

This clonotype was recorded only once. The CDR3 DNA reads TGTGCCAGCAGCTTATTGGGGTCCTATGGCTACACCTTC. It specifies CASSLLGSYGYTF. J is TRBJ1-2 and V is TRBV7-2, with no clear D. This CDR3 region has 13 residues. CDR1 and CDR2 from the germline V gene are SGHTA and FQGNSA. Trimming cost V 2 bases and J 4 bases, with 8 bases left between them.

The rearrangement uses TRBV14 and TRBJ2-1; weak D call: TRBD2 (6 bases). The CDR3 has 16 amino acids. Germline assignment: CDR1 SGHDN and CDR2 FVKESK. Trimming removed 2 bases at V and 5 bases at J, with 16 bases between. The CDR3 DNA sequence: TGTGCCAGCAGCCAACGAGGCGGGGTCCTTAACAATGAGCAGTTCTTC. Its translation: CASSQRGGVLNNEQFF.

This clonotype showed up just a few times. V gene TRBV12-3 or TRBV12-4 combines with J gene TRBJ1-2; D remains unclear. Trimming took 4 bases from V and 2 from J, leaving 8 bases between them. The CDR3 has 13 residues. In DNA form, the CDR3 reads TGTGCCAGCAGTTCAGGAGGGAACTATGGCTACACCTTC. Amino acid sequence: CASSSGGNYGYTF.

CDR3 residues: CASCDAGSNYGYTF. DNA of the CDR3: TGTGCCAGTTGCGATGCCGGCTCTAACTATGGCTACACCTTC. The chain carries TRBV6-5 and TRBJ1-2; D is unclear. This CDR3 contains 14 residues. Germline values: CDR1 MNHEY, CDR2 SVGAGI. The V gene lost 9 bases and the J gene lost 0 bases, with 14 bases spanning the gap.

The CDR3 loop is CASSSDSRAAGYTF. The CDR3 coding sequence is TGTGCCAGCAGCTCCGATTCCAGGGCGGCTGGCTACACCTTC. The rearrangement joins TRBV5-4 to TRBJ1-2, with D perhaps TRBD1 (5 bases). The V end was cut by 3 bases, the J end by 7 bases, with 16 bases between. The CDR3 has 14 residues. The V gene's germline CDR1 is SGHNT and CDR2 YYREEE (reference sequence).

The chain recombines TRBV7-9 with TRBJ2-5; 11 bases are shared with TRBD2. The CDR3 is 15 amino acids. The germline gives CDR1 SEHNR, CDR2 FQNEAQ (reference sequence). J gave up 5 bases and V 6 bases, and 8 bases lay outside the gene matches. CDR3 residues: CASSYSGGAAETQYF. The CDR3, as DNA: TGTGCCAGCAGTTATAGCGGGGGGGCCGCGGAGACCCAGTACTTC.

This chain links TRBV20-1 with TRBJ1-6, with TRBD1 matching over 8 bases. Losses at the gene ends were 4 bases for V and 7 bases for J; bases not matched to a gene: 3. CDR1 and CDR2 (germline): DFQATT, SNEGSKA (reference sequence). The CDR3 has 13 residues. The CDR3 region is CSATGGPNSPLHF. CDR3 DNA sequence: TGCAGTGCTACAGGGGGCCCGAATTCACCCCTCCACTTT.

The V call is TRBV4-3, the J call TRBJ2-1; 9 nucleotides line up with TRBD2. The CDR3 is 17 amino acids. CDR1 and CDR2 from the germline V gene are LGHNA and YSLEER. J was trimmed by 6 bases and V by 1 base; bases with no gene match: 10. CDR3 residues: CASSQAVRGGGSNEQFF. CDR3 DNA: TGCGCCAGCAGCCAAGCGGTGCGGGGGGGCGGGTCCAATGAGCAGTTCTTC.

The chain uses TRBV29-1 and TRBJ1-1, with TRBD1 matching 9 bases. The ends lost 7 bases at V and 5 bases at J; junction bases unmatched: 8. This CDR3 has 13 amino acids. Germline V CDR1 and CDR2: SQVTM, ANQGSEA. CDR3 sequence (DNA): TGCAGCGCCAGACAGGGGGTAGAGACTGAAGCTTTCTTT. This translates into CSARQGVETEAFF.

This chain uses TRBV4-1 with TRBJ1-4, with D unresolved. Trimming shortened V by 5 bases and J by 6 bases, and 13 bases separated the two germline ends. The CDR3 has 14 residues. Germline V CDR1 and CDR2: MGHRA, YSYEKL. In DNA form, the CDR3 reads TGCGCCAGCAGCGAAACCGGTTACGATGAAAAACTGTTTTTT. Amino acid sequence: CASSETGYDEKLFF.

This sequence joins TRBV14 and TRBJ2-2; no definite D call. In germline, CDR1 is SGHDN, CDR2 FVKESK. V lost 5 bases and J lost 7, with 5 bases in between. The CDR3 spans 11 residues. In DNA form, the CDR3 reads TGTGCCAGCAGCTCATACGGGGAGCTGTTTTTT. Residues: CASSSYGELFF.

The rearrangement uses TRBV30 and TRBJ1-1, with D unresolved. The length of the CDR3 is 13 residues. Trimming took 4 bases from V and 4 from J, leaving 13 bases between them. Looked up from germline, CDR1 is GTSNPN and CDR2 is SVGIG (reference sequence). CDR3 loop: CAWTYSGGTEAFF. The CDR3 bases are TGTGCCTGGACGTATTCTGGTGGCACTGAAGCTTTCTTT.

V is TRBV12-3 or TRBV12-4 and J is TRBJ1-1; 7 nucleotides line up with TRBD1. V lost 5 bases and J lost 6; bases outside the gene matches: 9. There are 14 residues in the CDR3. The CDR3 nucleotides are TGTGCCAGCAGTAAGGGGGCCAGGGACTCTGAAGCTTTCTTT. Amino acid sequence: CASSKGARDSEAFF.

The chain links TRBV7-2 to TRBJ2-1, with TRBD1 identical over 10 bases. The CDR3 is 16 amino acids. V was pared by 5 bases and J by 4 bases, with 8 bases of the junction left unmatched. Germline CDR1 and CDR2: SGHTA and FQGNSA. As DNA, the CDR3 is TGTGCCAGCAGCGCCAGAAGGACAGGGGGATACAATGAGCAGTTCTTC. This encodes CASSARRTGGYNEQFF.

This clonotype was observed once. The chain links TRBV28 to TRBJ2-5, with D possibly being TRBD2 (5 bases). CDR3 length: 11 amino acids. Germline V gene lookup returns CDR1 MDHEN and CDR2 SYDVKM. Trimming removed 7 bases at V and 4 bases at J, with 7 bases between. CDR3 region: CASNTRETQYF. In DNA form, the CDR3 reads TGTGCCAGCAACACTAGAGAGACCCAGTACTTC.

Written as DNA, the CDR3 is TGTGCCAGCAGTGGGAACATGCCAGCGGGGGGTTACGAGCAGTACTTC. Its protein is CASSGNMPAGGYEQYF. This rearrangement joins TRBV2 to TRBJ2-7; 9 bases are a match to TRBD2. The length of the CDR3 is 16 residues. J was trimmed by 4 bases and V by 4 bases; bases with no gene match: 11. Germline-derived CDR1 and CDR2 are SNHLY and FYNNEI.

This chain uses TRBV2 with TRBJ2-1; no reliable D call. The CDR3 has 15 residues. CDR1 and CDR2 (germline): SNHLY, FYNNEI. The germline V and J ends were trimmed by 5 bases and 0 bases, with 11 bases remaining between them. The CDR3 DNA reads TGTGCCAGCAGTCTAAGGTGGAGCTCCTACAATGAGCAGTTCTTC. Amino acids: CASSLRWSSYNEQFF. The full variable domain, its missing parts supplied by reference TRBV2 and TRBJ2-1, is EPEVTQTPSHQVTQMGQEVILRCVPISNHLYFYWYRQILGQKVEFLVSFYNNEISEKSEIFDDQFSVERPDGSNFTLKIRSTKLEDSAMYFCASSLRWSSYNEQFFGPGTRLTVL.